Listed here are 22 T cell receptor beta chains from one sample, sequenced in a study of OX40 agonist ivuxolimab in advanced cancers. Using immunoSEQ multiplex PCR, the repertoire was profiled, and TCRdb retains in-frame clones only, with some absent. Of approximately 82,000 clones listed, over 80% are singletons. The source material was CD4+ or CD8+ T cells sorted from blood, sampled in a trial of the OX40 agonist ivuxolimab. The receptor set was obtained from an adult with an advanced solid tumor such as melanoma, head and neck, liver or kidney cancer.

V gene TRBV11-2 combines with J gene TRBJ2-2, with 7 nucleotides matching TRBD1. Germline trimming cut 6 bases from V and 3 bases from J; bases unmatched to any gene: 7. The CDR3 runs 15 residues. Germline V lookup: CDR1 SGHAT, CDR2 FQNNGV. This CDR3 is CASRVTGADTGELFF. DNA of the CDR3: TGTGCCAGCAGAGTAACAGGGGCGGACACCGGGGAGCTGTTTTTT.

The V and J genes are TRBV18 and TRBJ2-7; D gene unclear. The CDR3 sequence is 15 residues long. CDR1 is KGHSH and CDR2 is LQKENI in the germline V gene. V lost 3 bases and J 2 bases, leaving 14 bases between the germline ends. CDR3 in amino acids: CASSPDVTATYEQYF. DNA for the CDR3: TGTGCCAGCTCACCCGACGTTACGGCCACCTACGAGCAGTACTTC.

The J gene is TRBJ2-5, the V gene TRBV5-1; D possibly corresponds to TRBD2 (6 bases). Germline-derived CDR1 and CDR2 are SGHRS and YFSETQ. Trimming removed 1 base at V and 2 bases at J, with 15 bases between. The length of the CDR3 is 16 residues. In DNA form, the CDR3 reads TGCGCCAGCAGCTTGCTTAGGAGGGCAGATCAAGAGACCCAGTACTTC. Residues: CASSLLRRADQETQYF. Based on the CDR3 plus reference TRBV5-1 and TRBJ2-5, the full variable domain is KAGVTQTPRYLIKTRGQQVTLSCSPISGHRSVSWYQQTPGQGLQFLFEYFSETQRNKGNFPGRFSGRQFSNSRSEMNVSTLELGDSALYLCASSLLRRADQETQYFGPGTRLLVL.

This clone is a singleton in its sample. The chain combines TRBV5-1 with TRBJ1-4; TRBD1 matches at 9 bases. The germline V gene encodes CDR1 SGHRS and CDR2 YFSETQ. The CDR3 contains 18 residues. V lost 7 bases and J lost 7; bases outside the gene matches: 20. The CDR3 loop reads CASRENHPLDRGREKLFF. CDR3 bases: TGCGCCAGCCGGGAAAACCACCCCTTGGACAGGGGACGTGAAAAACTGTTTTTT.

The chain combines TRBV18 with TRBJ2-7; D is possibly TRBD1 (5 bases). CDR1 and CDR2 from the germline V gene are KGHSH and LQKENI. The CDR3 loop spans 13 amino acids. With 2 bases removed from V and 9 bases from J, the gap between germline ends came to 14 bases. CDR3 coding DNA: TGTGCCAGCTCACCATCCCTAGGGGTGGGGCAGTACTTC. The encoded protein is CASSPSLGVGQYF.

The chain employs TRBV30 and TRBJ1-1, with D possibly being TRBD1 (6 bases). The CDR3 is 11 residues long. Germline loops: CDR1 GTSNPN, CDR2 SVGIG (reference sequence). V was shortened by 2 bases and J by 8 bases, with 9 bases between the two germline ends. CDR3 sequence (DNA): TGTGCCTGGAGTAGACAGGTAGAAGCTTTCTTT. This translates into CAWSRQVEAFF.

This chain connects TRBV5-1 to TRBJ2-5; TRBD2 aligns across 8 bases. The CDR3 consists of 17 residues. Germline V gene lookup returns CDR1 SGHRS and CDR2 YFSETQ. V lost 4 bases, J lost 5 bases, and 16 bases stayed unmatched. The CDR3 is CASSPRVPRGVVETQYF. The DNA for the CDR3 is TGCGCCAGCAGCCCCCGAGTCCCGCGGGGGGTGGTGGAGACCCAGTACTTC.

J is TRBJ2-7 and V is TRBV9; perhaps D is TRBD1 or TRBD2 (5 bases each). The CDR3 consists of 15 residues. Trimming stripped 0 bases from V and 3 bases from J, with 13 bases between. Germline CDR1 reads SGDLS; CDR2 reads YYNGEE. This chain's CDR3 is CASSVDPGAHYEQYF. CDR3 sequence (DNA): TGTGCCAGCAGCGTAGACCCCGGGGCCCACTACGAGCAGTACTTC. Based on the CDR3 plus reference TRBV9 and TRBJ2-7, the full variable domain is DSGVTQTPKHLITATGQRVTLRCSPRSGDLSVYWYQQSLDQGLQFLIQYYNGEERAKGNILERFSAQQFPDLHSELNLSSLELGDSALYFCASSVDPGAHYEQYFGPGTRLTVT.

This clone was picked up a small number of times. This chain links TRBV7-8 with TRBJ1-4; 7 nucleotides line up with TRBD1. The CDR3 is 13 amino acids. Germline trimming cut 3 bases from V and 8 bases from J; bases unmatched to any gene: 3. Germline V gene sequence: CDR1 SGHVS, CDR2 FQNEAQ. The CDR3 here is CASSLTGFEKLFF. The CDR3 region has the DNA TGTGCCAGCAGCTTGACAGGGTTCGAAAAACTGTTTTTT.

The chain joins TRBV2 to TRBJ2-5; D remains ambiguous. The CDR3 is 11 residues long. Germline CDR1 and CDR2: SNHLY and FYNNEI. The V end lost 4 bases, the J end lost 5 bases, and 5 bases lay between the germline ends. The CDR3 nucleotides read TGTGCCAGCAGTGTGAGGGAGACCCAGTACTTC. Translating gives CASSVRETQYF.

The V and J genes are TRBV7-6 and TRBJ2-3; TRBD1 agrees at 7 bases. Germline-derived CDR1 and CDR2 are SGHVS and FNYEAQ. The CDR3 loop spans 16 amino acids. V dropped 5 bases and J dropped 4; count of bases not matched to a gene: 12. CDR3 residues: CASSPLGGATSDTQYF. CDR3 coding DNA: TGTGCCAGCAGCCCTTTAGGGGGCGCAACCTCAGATACGCAGTATTTT.

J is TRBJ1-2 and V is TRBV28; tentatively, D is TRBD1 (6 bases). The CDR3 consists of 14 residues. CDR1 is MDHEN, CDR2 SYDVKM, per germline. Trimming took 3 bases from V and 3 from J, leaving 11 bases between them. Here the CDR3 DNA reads TGTGCCAGCAGTTTCGCAGGGGCAGACTATGGCTACACCTTC. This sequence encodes CASSFAGADYGYTF.

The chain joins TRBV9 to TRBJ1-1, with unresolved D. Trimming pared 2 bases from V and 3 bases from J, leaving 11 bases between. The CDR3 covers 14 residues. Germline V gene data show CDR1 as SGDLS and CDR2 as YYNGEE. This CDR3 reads CASSVTAKDTEAFF. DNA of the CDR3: TGTGCCAGCAGCGTGACGGCTAAGGACACTGAAGCTTTCTTT.

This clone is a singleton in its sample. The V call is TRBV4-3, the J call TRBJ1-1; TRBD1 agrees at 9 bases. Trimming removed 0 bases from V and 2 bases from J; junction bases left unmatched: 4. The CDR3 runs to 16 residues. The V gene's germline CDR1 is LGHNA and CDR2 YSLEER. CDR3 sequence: CASSQDRGQGNTEAFF. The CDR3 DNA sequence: TGCGCCAGCAGCCAAGATCGGGGACAGGGCAACACTGAAGCTTTCTTT.

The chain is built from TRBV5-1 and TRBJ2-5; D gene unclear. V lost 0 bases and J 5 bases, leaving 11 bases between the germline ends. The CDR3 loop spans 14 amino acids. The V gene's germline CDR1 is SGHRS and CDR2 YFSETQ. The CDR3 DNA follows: TGCGCCAGCAGCTTGGTTCCAGCCGCCGAGACCCAGTACTTC. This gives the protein CASSLVPAAETQYF.

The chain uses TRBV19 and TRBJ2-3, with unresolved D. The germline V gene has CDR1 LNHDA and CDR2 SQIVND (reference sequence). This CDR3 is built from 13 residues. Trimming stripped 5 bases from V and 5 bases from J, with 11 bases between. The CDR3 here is CASSLQALDTQYF. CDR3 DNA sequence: TGTGCCAGTAGTCTTCAAGCTTTAGATACGCAGTATTTT.

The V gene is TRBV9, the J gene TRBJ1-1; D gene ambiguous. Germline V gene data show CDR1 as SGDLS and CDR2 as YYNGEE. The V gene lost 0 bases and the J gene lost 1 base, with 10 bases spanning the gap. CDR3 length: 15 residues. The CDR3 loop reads CASSVGPSPNTEAFF. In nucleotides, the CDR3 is TGTGCCAGCAGCGTAGGGCCATCCCCGAACACTGAAGCTTTCTTT.

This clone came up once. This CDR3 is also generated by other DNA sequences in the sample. This CDR3 reads CASSSRTGGIATEAFF. CDR3 coding DNA: TGTGCCAGCAGCTCAAGGACGGGAGGGATTGCCACTGAAGCTTTCTTT. This chain links TRBV7-3 with TRBJ1-1; no reliable D call. The CDR3 totals 16 residues. Germline CDR1 SGHTA, CDR2 FQGTGA. Trimming pared 4 bases from V and 4 bases from J, leaving 19 bases between.

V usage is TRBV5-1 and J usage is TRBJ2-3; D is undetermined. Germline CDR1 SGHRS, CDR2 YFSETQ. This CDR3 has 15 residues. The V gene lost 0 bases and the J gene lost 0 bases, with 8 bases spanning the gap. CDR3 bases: TGCGCCAGCAGCTTGGACGTTACTAGCACAGATACGCAGTATTTT. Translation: CASSLDVTSTDTQYF. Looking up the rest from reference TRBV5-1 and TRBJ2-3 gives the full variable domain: KAGVTQTPRYLIKTRGQQVTLSCSPISGHRSVSWYQQTPGQGLQFLFEYFSETQRNKGNFPGRFSGRQFSNSRSEMNVSTLELGDSALYLCASSLDVTSTDTQYFGPGTRLTVL.

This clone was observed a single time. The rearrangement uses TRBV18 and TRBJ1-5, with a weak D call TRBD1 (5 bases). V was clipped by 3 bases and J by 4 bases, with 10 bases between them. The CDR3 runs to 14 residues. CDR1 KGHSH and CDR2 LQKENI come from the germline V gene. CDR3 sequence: CASSPAPGNQPQHF. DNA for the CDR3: TGTGCCAGCTCACCGGCGCCAGGGAATCAGCCCCAGCATTTT.

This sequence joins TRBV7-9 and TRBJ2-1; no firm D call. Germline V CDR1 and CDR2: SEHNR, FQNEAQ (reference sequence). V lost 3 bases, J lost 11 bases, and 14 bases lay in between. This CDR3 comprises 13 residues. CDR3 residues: CASSFNSVGKQFF. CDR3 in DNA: TGTGCCAGCAGCTTTAATAGTGTCGGAAAGCAGTTCTTC. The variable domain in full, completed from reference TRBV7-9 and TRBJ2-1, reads DTGVSQNPRHKITKRGQNVTFRCDPISEHNRLYWYRQTLGQGPEFLTYFQNEAQLEKSRLLSDRFSAERPKGSFSTLEIQRTEQGDSAMYLCASSFNSVGKQFFGPGTRLTVL.

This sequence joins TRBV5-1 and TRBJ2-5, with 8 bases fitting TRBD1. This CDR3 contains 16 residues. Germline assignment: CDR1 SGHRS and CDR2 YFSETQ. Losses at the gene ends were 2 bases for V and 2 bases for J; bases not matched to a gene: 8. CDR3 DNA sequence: TGCGCCAGCAGCTTATCCCTCGGACAGGGTCAAGAGACCCAGTACTTC. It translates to CASSLSLGQGQETQYF. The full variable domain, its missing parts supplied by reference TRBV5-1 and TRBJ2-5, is KAGVTQTPRYLIKTRGQQVTLSCSPISGHRSVSWYQQTPGQGLQFLFEYFSETQRNKGNFPGRFSGRQFSNSRSEMNVSTLELGDSALYLCASSLSLGQGQETQYFGPGTRLLVL.